Shown below are 20 T cell receptor beta chains from a single sample sequenced in a study of shared clonotypes between healthy human individuals (dated by TCRdb to between 2020 and 2021). Library prep was done by the immunoSEQ multiplex PCR assay. In TCRdb, the immuneACCESS table is reduced to in-frame sequences with V and J assigned. These tables do not hold every clone; where another copy was compared, an unresolved V gene accounts for under half, and the others remain unexplained. The sample table shows over 2 million clones, and just under 95% are seen once. Of the sample, around 0.4% is held by the ten largest clones. The material sequenced was naive CD4+ T cells from PBMCs. In light of the paper, this sample's cell subset or site label describes: CD45RA+ positively selected. The source is a man aged 18 to 35 in good health. Some clones in this sample may be carry-over from other donors' samples.

The rearrangement uses TRBV7-3 and TRBJ2-1; TRBD2 agrees at 9 bases. In germline, CDR1 is SGHTA, CDR2 FQGTGA. CDR3 size: 13 residues. With V trimmed by 2 bases and J by 12 bases, 5 bases remained unmatched. The CDR3 DNA reads as TGTGCCAGCAGCTTAGCGGGAGGGCAGGGGCAGTTCTTC. This encodes CASSLAGGQGQFF.

The sample holds one count of this clone. The V gene is TRBV28, the J gene TRBJ1-1; no firm D call. The germline V gene has CDR1 MDHEN and CDR2 SYDVKM. The length of the CDR3 is 14 residues. Trimming removed 5 bases at V and 6 bases at J, with 16 bases between. The CDR3 loop reads CASSRPSKSPEAFF. The CDR3 region has the DNA TGTGCCAGCAGTCGACCCTCTAAGAGCCCTGAAGCTTTCTTT.

As to this clone: This sample includes further DNA sequences coding for the same CDR3. This rearrangement joins TRBV7-2 to TRBJ1-4; D not resolved. CDR1 and CDR2 (germline): SGHTA, FQGNSA. Trimming removed 2 bases from V and 8 bases from J, with 3 bases in between. The CDR3 extends over 11 amino acids. Written as DNA, the CDR3 is TGTGCCAGCAGCTTAAACGAAAAACTGTTTTTT. Amino acid sequence: CASSLNEKLFF.

J is TRBJ2-2 and V is TRBV7-9; the match to TRBD2 covers 12 bases. The trim removed 6 bases at V and 4 bases at J, leaving 9 bases unmatched. This CDR3 region has 17 residues. In germline, CDR1 is SEHNR, CDR2 FQNEAQ (reference sequence). The CDR3 loop is CASRQGLAGSGTGELFF. The CDR3 DNA sequence: TGTGCCAGCAGACAAGGACTAGCGGGATCGGGCACCGGGGAGCTGTTTTTT. Full variable domain (missing parts from reference TRBV7-9 and TRBJ2-2): DTGVSQNPRHKITKRGQNVTFRCDPISEHNRLYWYRQTLGQGPEFLTYFQNEAQLEKSRLLSDRFSAERPKGSFSTLEIQRTEQGDSAMYLCASRQGLAGSGTGELFFGEGSRLTVL.

A remark on this clone: A read error may be the cause here, since a much bigger clone is one base away. The chain recombines TRBV5-1 with TRBJ1-1; 9 bases map to TRBD1. Germline V lookup: CDR1 SGHRS, CDR2 YFSETQ. CDR3 length: 14 residues. The J segment lost 1 base and the V segment lost 4 bases, leaving 2 bases of the junction unmatched. The CDR3 region is CASSMGQGNTEAFF. CDR3 bases: TGCGCCAGCAGCATGGGACAGGGGAACACTGAAGCTTTCTTT.

This clone was detected once. The chain has TRBV11-1 and TRBJ1-3; no firm D call. Germline V gene lookup returns CDR1 SGHAT and CDR2 FQDESV (reference sequence). This CDR3 has 17 residues. The V end lost 0 bases, the J end lost 2 bases, and 14 bases lay between the germline ends. CDR3 sequence (DNA): TGTGCCAGCAGCTTAGCCGTCGGGATATACGCTGGAAACACCATATATTTT. Protein sequence: CASSLAVGIYAGNTIYF.

This clone was observed once. J is TRBJ2-5 and V is TRBV7-7, with 7 bases that match TRBD2. V dropped 3 bases and J dropped 4; count of bases not matched to a gene: 8. Germline CDR1 reads SSHAT; CDR2 reads FNYEAQ (reference sequence). The CDR3 is 15 amino acids. CDR3 residues: CASSFGGSRGETQYF. The CDR3 bases are TGTGCCAGCAGCTTTGGCGGGAGTAGAGGAGAGACCCAGTACTTC.

J is TRBJ2-1 and V is TRBV25-1; 9 bases map to TRBD1. CDR1 and CDR2 (germline): MGHDK, SYGVNS. V was pared by 0 bases and J by 6 bases, with 6 bases of the junction left unmatched. The length of the CDR3 is 16 residues. CDR3: CASSEYRLGQGNEQFF. As DNA, the CDR3 is TGTGCCAGCAGTGAATATAGGTTGGGACAGGGCAATGAGCAGTTCTTC.

This chain uses TRBV28 with TRBJ2-4, with D hard to call. V lost 8 bases, J lost 7 bases, and 15 bases lay in between. Germline CDR1 MDHEN, CDR2 SYDVKM. This CDR3 has 13 amino acids. CDR3 coding DNA: TGTGCCAGCTCCAACCCACCGGCGAACATTCAGTACTTC. Protein sequence: CASSNPPANIQYF.

V gene TRBV21-1 combines with J gene TRBJ2-7; the table's D gene call, TRBD1, was not cross checked with the DNA. TRBV21-1 is listed as a pseudogene. The CDR3 totals 14 residues. CDR3 protein: CASSDRGQSYEQYF. CDR3 DNA sequence: TGTGCCAGCAGCGACAGGGGGCAGTCGTACGAGCAGTACTTC.

As for this clone: The same CDR3 also results from other DNA sequences found in this sample. This chain joins TRBV7-2 and TRBJ1-1; TRBD1 matches 7 bases. The length of the CDR3 is 14 residues. The V gene's germline CDR1 is SGHTA and CDR2 FQGNSA. The junction had 4 bases not matched to a gene; V was cut back by 5 bases and J by 1 base. The CDR3 loop is CASSARQGNTEAFF. The CDR3, as DNA: TGTGCCAGCAGCGCACGACAGGGGAACACTGAAGCTTTCTTT.

The V call is TRBV28, the J call TRBJ1-5; perhaps TRBD1 as D (6 bases). The CDR3 extends over 14 amino acids. The germline V gene encodes CDR1 MDHEN and CDR2 SYDVKM. Trimming removed 8 bases at V and 6 bases at J, with 17 bases between. CDR3: CASGELGGGQPQHF. CDR3 coding DNA: TGTGCCAGCGGAGAGCTCGGAGGGGGTCAGCCCCAGCATTTT.

In DNA, the CDR3 is TGTGCCAGCTCACCACGAGGGGACGACGAGCAGTACTTC. Its translation: CASSPRGDDEQYF. The rearrangement links TRBV18 to TRBJ2-7; D assignment may be TRBD1 or TRBD2 (5 bases each). The CDR3 is 13 amino acids. V was shortened by 1 base and J by 5 bases, with 9 bases between the two germline ends. Germline V CDR1 and CDR2: KGHSH, LQKENI.

This chain links TRBV28 with TRBJ1-2; D may be TRBD1 (5 bases). Germline V gene sequence: CDR1 MDHEN, CDR2 SYDVKM. The CDR3 runs 16 residues. The V and J ends lost 4 bases and 4 bases respectively, with 19 bases between them. This CDR3 reads CASSSRSQGAGYGYTF. As DNA, the CDR3 is TGTGCCAGCAGTTCAAGATCTCAGGGTGCAGGCTATGGCTACACCTTC.

In nucleotides, the CDR3 is TGTGCCAGCAGTACTAGAGCACGGTTAAGTGAGCAGTTCTTC. Its translation: CASSTRARLSEQFF. J is TRBJ2-1 and V is TRBV28, with D perhaps TRBD2 (5 bases). CDR1 and CDR2 from the germline V gene are MDHEN and SYDVKM. The CDR3 totals 14 residues. Between the trimmed V and J ends, which lost 5 bases and 9 bases, there was a span of 17 bases.

The rearrangement uses TRBV27 and TRBJ2-1; possibly TRBD1 or TRBD2 for D (5 bases each). Deletions cut 5 bases from V and 9 bases from J, with 8 bases between. This CDR3 is 11 amino acids long. Germline-derived CDR1 and CDR2 are MNHEY and SMNVEV (reference sequence). DNA for the CDR3: TGTGCCAGCAGTCACGGGACTGAGCAGTTCTTC. This gives the protein CASSHGTEQFF.

This clone has a handful of counts. The chain couples TRBV27 to TRBJ2-7; a weak D match, TRBD1 (6 bases). CDR3 length: 9 residues. The V gene's germline CDR1 is MNHEY and CDR2 SMNVEV (reference sequence). CDR3 nucleotides: TGTCACAAGGGGGTAGAGCAGTACTTC. Protein product: CHKGVEQYF.

V and J are TRBV5-6 and TRBJ2-7; perhaps TRBD1 as D (5 bases). Germline CDR1 and CDR2: SGHDT and YYEEEE. This CDR3 contains 15 residues. V lost 0 bases and J 2 bases, leaving 12 bases between the germline ends. CDR3 coding DNA: TGTGCCAGCAGCTTGGTGGCAGGGTCGCCCTACGAGCAGTACTTC. This gives the protein CASSLVAGSPYEQYF.

The chain links TRBV7-9 to TRBJ2-3; 11 positions agree with TRBD2. This CDR3 contains 18 residues. CDR1 is SEHNR, CDR2 FQNEAQ, per germline (reference sequence). V lost 8 bases, J lost 5 bases, and 18 bases stayed unmatched. The CDR3 coding sequence is TGTGCCAGCGAGGACTCATTTATTAGCGGGAGGGCCATAGATACGCAGTATTTT. This sequence encodes CASEDSFISGRAIDTQYF.

The chain has TRBV5-4 and TRBJ2-2, with D perhaps TRBD2 (6 bases). The CDR3 runs to 16 residues. Per the germline V gene, CDR1 is SGHNT and CDR2 is YYREEE (reference sequence). The ends were cut back, 0 bases at V and 4 bases at J, with 13 bases in the middle. The CDR3 nucleotides are TGTGCCAGCAGCTTGGGACTAGGGAAGAGCACCGGGGAGCTGTTTTTT. It translates to CASSLGLGKSTGELFF.